This is a list of T cell receptor beta chains from one sample in a study of shared clonotypes between healthy human individuals. Profiling relied on immunoSEQ multiplex PCR, and the TCRdb table lists in-frame clones only, not all of them. Altogether 700,000 or so clones are present, roughly 70% being singletons, with the ten largest covering approximately 1.8%. Sequencing was performed on memory CD4+ T cells sorted from blood. Every receptor here comes from a woman under 40 in good health. Both conserved end residues are trimmed from each CDR3. The order of the fields is J gene, V gene, CDR3 protein.

J gene: TRBJ2-7
V gene: TRBV27
CDR3 protein: ASSLVTGEPYEQY

J gene: TRBJ1-4
V gene: TRBV4-1
CDR3 protein: ASRGAGRPEKLF

J gene: TRBJ2-6
V gene: TRBV19
CDR3 protein: ASSSAGRGTGGLSGANVLT

J gene: TRBJ2-1
V gene: TRBV6-1
CDR3 protein: ASSHTGGPDNEQF

J gene: TRBJ1-3
V gene: TRBV7-9
CDR3 protein: ASSLPTGVGNTIY

J gene: TRBJ1-3
V gene: TRBV6-1
CDR3 protein: ASSESRNSGNTIY

J gene: TRBJ2-1
V gene: TRBV18
CDR3 protein: ASSPGTSVNNEQF

J gene: TRBJ1-4
V gene: TRBV5-8
CDR3 protein: ASSLVGQGTEKLF

J gene: TRBJ2-7
V gene: TRBV5-1
CDR3 protein: ASSSGTGGLEQY

J gene: TRBJ1-4
V gene: TRBV14
CDR3 protein: ASSPYRDTNEKLF

J gene: TRBJ2-7
V gene: TRBV5-1
CDR3 protein: ASSRKREGTYEQY

J gene: TRBJ2-4
V gene: TRBV28
CDR3 protein: ASRKLAGGPTAKNIQY

J gene: TRBJ1-3
V gene: TRBV2
CDR3 protein: ASRGRMGNTIY

J gene: TRBJ2-7
V gene: TRBV18
CDR3 protein: ASRLEWGSYEQY

J gene: TRBJ2-5
V gene: TRBV20-1
CDR3 protein: SALGETQY

J gene: TRBJ2-5
V gene: TRBV5-1
CDR3 protein: ASSFGSGRETQY

J gene: TRBJ2-1
V gene: TRBV5-5
CDR3 protein: ASSMLGTRNNEQF

J gene: TRBJ2-7
V gene: TRBV5-1
CDR3 protein: ASSRIAGGHEQY

J gene: TRBJ2-5
V gene: TRBV19
CDR3 protein: ASSMFRGGQETQY

J gene: TRBJ2-3
V gene: TRBV11-1
CDR3 protein: ASSPGTSGSSGDTQY

J gene: TRBJ2-1
V gene: TRBV7-3
CDR3 protein: ASSSGTNLYNEQF

J gene: TRBJ2-5
V gene: TRBV30
CDR3 protein: AWRPGIQETQY

J gene: TRBJ2-1
V gene: TRBV9
CDR3 protein: ASSVGVENEQF

J gene: TRBJ2-7
V gene: TRBV5-1
CDR3 protein: ASSLEYEQY

J gene: TRBJ2-7
V gene: TRBV28
CDR3 protein: ACRWGTGGNEQY

J gene: TRBJ2-1
V gene: TRBV28
CDR3 protein: ASSLYQGLGSYNEQF

J gene: TRBJ2-1
V gene: TRBV6-5
CDR3 protein: ASSSGLAPIGGEQF

J gene: TRBJ1-2
V gene: TRBV5-6
CDR3 protein: ASSLGFKENYGYT

J gene: TRBJ2-7
V gene: TRBV2
CDR3 protein: ASSEKGLDLGEQY

J gene: TRBJ2-3
V gene: TRBV5-1
CDR3 protein: ASSLASTSASTDTQY

J gene: TRBJ2-3
V gene: TRBV10-3
CDR3 protein: AISDIAGRTDTQY

J gene: TRBJ2-6
V gene: TRBV28
CDR3 protein: ASRTRSGANVLT

J gene: TRBJ1-5
V gene: TRBV27
CDR3 protein: ASSLKGQSNQPQH

J gene: TRBJ2-7
V gene: TRBV5-1
CDR3 protein: ASSGGQGRYEQY

J gene: TRBJ2-7
V gene: TRBV28
CDR3 protein: ASSSEPQGTYEQY

J gene: TRBJ1-1
V gene: TRBV6-5
CDR3 protein: ASGTSGALNTEAF

J gene: TRBJ2-3
V gene: TRBV29-1
CDR3 protein: SAEGRRSTADTQY

J gene: TRBJ2-7
V gene: TRBV25-1
CDR3 protein: ASSEANTLSYEQY

J gene: TRBJ1-5
V gene: TRBV28
CDR3 protein: ASRPGRSQPQH

J gene: TRBJ1-5
V gene: TRBV5-8
CDR3 protein: ASSFRGANQPQH

J gene: TRBJ2-7
V gene: TRBV7-8
CDR3 protein: ASSGRIGTRPAHQY

J gene: TRBJ1-3
V gene: TRBV28
CDR3 protein: ASSLVQDGGNTIY

J gene: TRBJ2-5
V gene: TRBV7-9
CDR3 protein: ASSRDRQTQY

J gene: TRBJ2-3
V gene: TRBV18
CDR3 protein: ASSPPQGFPSRDTQY

J gene: TRBJ2-1
V gene: TRBV6-6
CDR3 protein: ASSYPSSGKNEQF

J gene: TRBJ2-4
V gene: TRBV4-1
CDR3 protein: ASSQDGGVRLAKNIQY

J gene: TRBJ2-7
V gene: TRBV30
CDR3 protein: AWRPAGRSVYEQY

J gene: TRBJ1-5
V gene: TRBV2
CDR3 protein: ASANQERNQPQH

J gene: TRBJ1-5
V gene: TRBV9
CDR3 protein: ASSGGGSNQPQH

J gene: TRBJ2-3
V gene: TRBV28
CDR3 protein: ASSFPNTDTQY

J gene: TRBJ2-7
V gene: TRBV7-2
CDR3 protein: ASSQRTYEQY

J gene: TRBJ2-7
V gene: TRBV5-6
CDR3 protein: ASSTVYEQY

J gene: TRBJ2-5
V gene: TRBV21-1
CDR3 protein: ASSNTGDRYQETQY

J gene: TRBJ2-1
V gene: TRBV6-5
CDR3 protein: ASSAGVGSYNEQF

J gene: TRBJ2-7
V gene: TRBV29-1
CDR3 protein: SAGTFYEQY

J gene: TRBJ2-1
V gene: TRBV18
CDR3 protein: ASSPYVAGGAYNEQF